This T cell receptor (beta chain) was found in a study of T cells in Graves' hyperthyroidism and ophthalmopathy. CDR1 is LNHDA, CDR2 SQIVND, per germline (reference sequence). The ends were cut back, 4 bases at V and 0 bases at J, with 19 bases in the middle. The CDR3 sequence is 19 residues long. What was amplified from RNA transcripts were TCR beta CDR3 regions. A first-round RT-PCR of the TCR CDR3 used the HTBI primer set. TCRdb re-called the multiplex PCR reads with MiXCR, one entry per CDR3 protein. The sample has some 620,000 distinct CDR3 sequences; about a sixth are singletons. This receptor was identified in a woman aged 25 to 39 with Graves' hyperthyroidism. The chain employs TRBV19 and TRBJ2-6; D remains unclear. Sequencing input: blood. CDR3: CASSSIGNTLPSGANVLTF. The CDR3 nucleotides read TGTGCCAGTAGTAGTATAGGGAACACCCTGCCCTCTGGGGCCAACGTCCTGACTTTC. Drawing the rest from reference TRBV19 and TRBJ2-6, the complete variable domain is DGGITQSPKYLFRKEGQNVTLSCEQNLNHDAMYWYRQDPGQGLRLIYYSQIVNDFQKGDIAEGYSVSREKKESFPLTVTSAQKNPTAFYLCASSSIGNTLPSGANVLTFGAGSRLTVL.